The text below deals with one TCR beta chain. Between the trimmed V and J ends, which lost 5 bases and 5 bases, there was a span of 18 bases. CDR1 and CDR2 from the germline V gene are MNHNY and SVGAGI (reference sequence). The CDR3 totals 15 residues. Per the study methods: Reference gene primers were amplified, and this amplification served to estimate nucleated cell counts. Clones were read by immunoSEQ multiplex PCR, and TCRdb kept only the in-frame ones, dropping some. V and J calls plus clone size are reproduced from that table; the DNA served to infer D and trimming. This table has 53,000 or so clones, roughly 80% appearing once. These data originate in a study of blood T cell repertoires in COVID-19. About the research overall: There were acute and convalescent COVID-19 samples, and they came from the United States, Italy and Spain. From T cells, B-cell-depleted T cells, or PBMCs came the material, which was cDNA or gDNA.

The receptor comes from a man in his 70s with active COVID-19. The sequenced sample was peripheral blood. This chain uses TRBV6-6 with TRBJ1-2, with a weak D call TRBD1 (6 bases). CDR3 in amino acids: CASSPRQDGSYGYTF. CDR3 DNA sequence: TGTGCCAGCAGTCCCAGACAGGACGGATCTTATGGCTACACCTTC.